What follows are 20 T cell receptor beta chains derived from one specimen sequenced in a study of blood T cell repertoires in COVID-19. Here immunoSEQ multiplex PCR was the method, and the copy in TCRdb shows in-frame clones only, minus some. Among under 250,000 clones listed, 80% to 85% were seen once. Material for sequencing was peripheral blood. These TCRs come from a man aged 35-49 years with acute or convalescent COVID-19.

DNA for the CDR3: TGCAGTGCTAGTCCCTTCCCGGGCACAGATACGCAGTATTTT. It specifies CSASPFPGTDTQYF. The rearrangement uses TRBV20-1 and TRBJ2-3; D not resolved. Per germline, CDR1 DFQATT and CDR2 SNEGSKA (reference sequence). Trimming took off 3 bases at V and 1 base at J, with 11 bases between the two ends. There are 14 residues in the CDR3.

The chain combines TRBV19 with TRBJ2-6, with unresolved D. CDR1 is LNHDA and CDR2 is SQIVND in the germline V gene (reference sequence). V dropped 1 base and J dropped 0 bases, with 13 bases sitting between them. This CDR3 has 18 residues. CDR3 sequence (DNA): TGTGCCAGTAGTATAGTCCCAGTGTCTAGCTCTGGGGCCAACGTCCTGACTTTC. Amino acid sequence: CASSIVPVSSSGANVLTF.

The rearrangement joins TRBV12-5 to TRBJ2-3, with TRBD2 matching over 11 bases. The CDR3 has 18 residues. V lost 2 bases to trimming and J lost 3 bases; unmatched junction nucleotides: 10. Germline assignment: CDR1 LGHNT and CDR2 FRNRAP. CDR3 DNA sequence: TGTGCTAGTGGTTTGCCCAGACCCGGGACTAGCGGTACAGATACGCAGTATTTT. This translates into CASGLPRPGTSGTDTQYF.

V and J are TRBV5-1 and TRBJ2-7, with 9 bases matching TRBD1. The CDR3 loop spans 18 amino acids. Germline loops: CDR1 SGHRS, CDR2 YFSETQ. Trimming removed 4 bases from V and 5 bases from J; junction bases left unmatched: 19. CDR3 residues: CASSPRILTGQGSHEQYF. The CDR3 region has the DNA TGCGCCAGCAGCCCACGGATACTGACGGGACAGGGATCCCACGAGCAGTACTTC.

The chain links TRBV5-4 to TRBJ2-4, with 9 bases fitting TRBD2. This CDR3 is built from 15 residues. Germline V gives CDR1 SGHNT, CDR2 YYREEE (reference sequence). The trim removed 4 bases at V and 8 bases at J, leaving 10 bases unmatched. Written as DNA, the CDR3 is TGTGCCAGCAGCCGGGGTAGCGGGAGTGGCGACATTCAGTACTTC. Translated, it gives CASSRGSGSGDIQYF. Full variable domain (missing parts from reference TRBV5-4 and TRBJ2-4): ETGVTQSPTHLIKTRGQQVTLRCSSQSGHNTVSWYQQALGQGPQFIFQYYREEENGRGNFPPRFSGLQFPNYSSELNVNALELDDSALYLCASSRGSGSGDIQYFGAGTRLSVL.

V is TRBV10-3 and J is TRBJ1-2; 7 nucleotides align to TRBD1. The CDR3 is made up of 15 amino acids. Germline V gene data show CDR1 as ENHRY and CDR2 as SYGVKD. Trimming at V came to 3 bases and at J to 0 bases, leaving 4 bases not matched to a gene. The CDR3 region is CAISDHGTANYGYTF. CDR3 DNA sequence: TGTGCCATCAGTGACCACGGGACAGCTAACTATGGCTACACCTTC.

The chain couples TRBV5-5 to TRBJ2-7; 12 positions agree with TRBD2. The V and J ends lost 5 bases and 3 bases, in that order; junction bases with no gene match: 3. The germline V gene encodes CDR1 SGHKS and CDR2 YYEKEE (reference sequence). The CDR3 is 14 residues long. CDR3 sequence reads: CASSRTSGIYEQYF. Written as DNA, the CDR3 is TGTGCCAGCAGTCGGACTAGCGGGATCTACGAGCAGTACTTC.

This clone was detected once. CDR3 in DNA: TGCAGCGTTGACAGGGGGTACGAGCAGTACTTC. Translated: CSVDRGYEQYF. This sequence joins TRBV29-1 and TRBJ2-7; 7 bases agree with TRBD1. Trimming took 3 bases from V and 4 from J; bases not matched to a gene: 0. Germline CDR1 reads SQVTM; CDR2 reads ANQGSEA. The CDR3 loop spans 11 amino acids.

The chain links TRBV3-1 (or the pseudogene TRBV3-2) to TRBJ1-4; D gene uncertain. V was shortened by 4 bases and J by 6 bases, with 15 bases between the two germline ends. The CDR3 runs 15 residues. From germline, CDR1 is LGHDT and CDR2 YNNKEL (reference sequence). As DNA, the CDR3 is TGTGCCAGCAGCCTTTCCGGACCGCGGGATGAAAAACTGTTTTTT. Its translation is CASSLSGPRDEKLFF.

This clone has a single count. This rearrangement joins TRBV11-2 to TRBJ2-1; D is possibly TRBD2 (5 bases). The V end lost 2 bases, the J end lost 5 bases, and 16 bases lay between the germline ends. This CDR3 has 16 amino acids. Per germline, CDR1 SGHAT and CDR2 FQNNGV. Written as DNA, the CDR3 is TGTGCCAGCAGCTTATGGGCGGACCTAGCCGACAATGAGCAGTTCTTC. The encoded protein is CASSLWADLADNEQFF.

The genes are TRBV7-9 and TRBJ2-5; the D gene is possibly TRBD2 (5 bases). The CDR3 runs to 15 residues. Germline lookup yields CDR1 SEHNR and CDR2 FQNEAQ (reference sequence). The V end lost 6 bases, the J end lost 8 bases, and 22 bases lay between the germline ends. The CDR3 DNA is TGTGCCAGCAGACTACACCCCTCAAGAGCGGAAACCCAGTACTTC. Protein sequence: CASRLHPSRAETQYF. The full variable domain, with the rest looked up from reference TRBV7-9 and TRBJ2-5, is DTGVSQNPRHKITKRGQNVTFRCDPISEHNRLYWYRQTLGQGPEFLTYFQNEAQLEKSRLLSDRFSAERPKGSFSTLEIQRTEQGDSAMYLCASRLHPSRAETQYFGPGTRLLVL.

In its sample, this clone was seen once. The genes are TRBV27 and TRBJ2-1; 14 bases match TRBD2. V lost 5 bases, J lost 3 bases, and 6 bases stayed unmatched. Germline V gives CDR1 MNHEY, CDR2 SMNVEV (reference sequence). The CDR3 runs 17 residues. This CDR3 reads CASSATSGRALYNEQFF. As DNA, the CDR3 is TGTGCCAGCAGTGCGACTAGCGGGAGGGCCCTCTACAATGAGCAGTTCTTC.

V usage is TRBV9 and J usage is TRBJ2-7, with 10 positions matching TRBD2. This CDR3 region has 16 residues. V gave up 4 bases and J gave up 0 bases; unmatched junction bases: 7. CDR1 and CDR2 from the germline V gene are SGDLS and YYNGEE. The DNA for the CDR3 is TGTGCCAGCAGCCTCGGACTAGCGGAGAGCTCCTACGAGCAGTACTTC. This codes for CASSLGLAESSYEQYF.

The chain is built from TRBV11-2 and TRBJ2-7, with unresolved D. V dropped 4 bases and J dropped 6 bases, with 16 bases sitting between them. The CDR3 runs 14 residues. CDR1 SGHAT and CDR2 FQNNGV come from the germline V gene. CDR3 in amino acids: CASSYDSTSPEQYF. The CDR3 nucleotides are TGTGCCAGCAGCTATGACTCCACAAGCCCCGAGCAGTACTTC.

The V call is TRBV29-1, the J call TRBJ2-2, with TRBD1 identical over 8 bases. The V and J ends lost 7 bases and 2 bases, in that order; junction bases with no gene match: 6. The CDR3 is 14 amino acids. From germline, CDR1 is SQVTM and CDR2 ANQGSEA. CDR3 nucleotide sequence: TGCAGCGGCCAACAGGGGGAAAACACCGGGGAGCTGTTTTTT. Translating it yields CSGQQGENTGELFF.

This clone was picked up a small number of times. The CDR3, as DNA: TGTGCCATCAGCGGAGGGGAGGTCTCCGGGGAGCTGTTTTTT. Its translation: CAISGGEVSGELFF. The chain is built from TRBV10-3 and TRBJ2-2; maybe TRBD2 (6 bases). CDR3 length: 14 residues. Germline lookup yields CDR1 ENHRY and CDR2 SYGVKD. V dropped 6 bases and J dropped 6 bases, with 14 bases sitting between them.

The V and J genes are TRBV28 and TRBJ1-2; D gene uncertain. The CDR3 loop spans 17 amino acids. Germline-derived CDR1 and CDR2 are MDHEN and SYDVKM. The CDR3 DNA is TGTGCTACCACCCTTCCGGGAATATCTCCGGCGTCCTATGGCTACACCTTC. Protein sequence: CATTLPGISPASYGYTF.

The rearrangement links TRBV18 to TRBJ2-1, with D perhaps matching TRBD1 (6 bases). Looked up from germline, CDR1 is KGHSH and CDR2 is LQKENI. This CDR3 region has 15 residues. The V gene lost 2 bases and the J gene lost 2 bases, with 10 bases spanning the gap. CDR3 loop: CASSPLQGTYNEQFF. The CDR3 nucleotides read TGTGCCAGCTCACCATTACAGGGTACCTACAATGAGCAGTTCTTC. Drawing the rest from reference TRBV18 and TRBJ2-1, the complete variable domain is NAGVMQNPRHLVRRRGQEARLRCSPMKGHSHVYWYRQLPEEGLKFMVYLQKENIIDESGMPKERFSAEFPKEGPSILRIQQVVRGDSAAYFCASSPLQGTYNEQFFGPGTRLTVL.

This clone came up a few times. The chain recombines TRBV28 with TRBJ2-1; 7 nucleotides line up with TRBD2. This CDR3 has 16 amino acids. Germline CDR1 and CDR2: MDHEN and SYDVKM. After removal of 8 bases from V and 5 bases from J, the junction contained 15 bases not matched to a gene. Here the CDR3 DNA reads TGTGCCAGCGGGGAGGCGGGGCTAGCGGCCAACAATGAGCAGTTCTTC. It translates to CASGEAGLAANNEQFF.

The chain carries TRBV18 and TRBJ2-1; 9 nucleotides match TRBD2. The CDR3 is made up of 15 amino acids. Germline V gene sequence: CDR1 KGHSH, CDR2 LQKENI. Trimming took 3 bases from V and 4 from J; bases not matched to a gene: 4. CDR3 in DNA: TGTGCCAGCTCACCTAGACTAGCGGCTTACAATGAGCAGTTCTTC. Translation gives CASSPRLAAYNEQFF.